The 26 T cell receptor beta chains below all came from one sample that was sequenced in a study of early T cells in non-severe SARS-CoV-2 infection. Each CDR3 protein gets one entry after TCRdb re-called the 5' RACE reads with MiXCR. The sample consists of 100,000 or so distinct CDR3 sequences, 15% to 20% of them appearing once. The sequencing here drew on whole blood, taken at baseline. The receptors were gathered from an adult who was a healthcare worker with PCR-confirmed SARS-CoV-2 infection or an uninfected control (not recorded which).

J is TRBJ2-3 and V is TRBV7-8; D gene uncertain. The CDR3 has 17 amino acids. Per germline, CDR1 SGHVS and CDR2 FQNEAQ. The V and J ends lost 0 bases and 0 bases respectively, with 13 bases between them. CDR3 in DNA: TGTGCCAGCAGCTTAGCCCTGGACCCAGCTAGCACAGATACGCAGTATTTT. This translates into CASSLALDPASTDTQYF.

The chain has TRBV15 and TRBJ2-1; D gene uncertain. Trimming removed 1 base at V and 9 bases at J, with 13 bases between. The germline gives CDR1 LNHNV, CDR2 YYDKDF (reference sequence). The CDR3 is 14 amino acids. CDR3 loop: CATSRGVEHGEQFF. The CDR3 bases are TGTGCCACCAGCAGAGGCGTGGAACATGGTGAGCAGTTCTTC.

In this sample, this clonotype turned up a few times. V is TRBV9 and J is TRBJ2-7; 10 positions match TRBD2. The V segment lost 0 bases and the J segment 2 bases; nucleotides outside the gene matches: 2. The germline gives CDR1 SGDLS, CDR2 YYNGEE. The CDR3 consists of 15 residues. CDR3 amino acids: CASSVGSGRAYEQYF. The CDR3 bases are TGTGCCAGCAGCGTAGGGAGCGGGAGGGCCTACGAGCAGTACTTC.

This clonotype showed up just a few times. V usage is TRBV3-1 and J usage is TRBJ1-1; 8 positions match TRBD1. The ends lost 0 bases at V and 8 bases at J; junction bases unmatched: 5. Per the germline V gene, CDR1 is LGHDT and CDR2 is YNNKEL (reference sequence). The CDR3 sequence is 14 residues long. As DNA, the CDR3 is TGTGCCAGCAGCCAAGAGATACAGGGGGACGAAGCTTTCTTT. This translates into CASSQEIQGDEAFF.

This clonotype came up many times. The chain combines TRBV12-3 or TRBV12-4 with TRBJ2-5; possibly TRBD1 for D (6 bases). V was clipped by 7 bases and J by 4 bases, with 13 bases between them. The CDR3 is 13 amino acids. In DNA, the CDR3 is TGTGCCAGCACAGGGGCGGCGGGAGAGACCCAGTACTTC. This gives the protein CASTGAAGETQYF.

The CDR3 reads CSARYGTNTGELFF. The CDR3 nucleotides are TGCAGCGCACGATACGGCACGAACACCGGGGAGCTGTTTTTT. The chain couples TRBV29-1 to TRBJ2-2; D not resolved. This CDR3 spans 14 amino acids. V dropped 7 bases and J dropped 0 bases, with 12 bases sitting between them. Germline loops: CDR1 SQVTM, CDR2 ANQGSEA.

The chain recombines TRBV7-9 with TRBJ2-1; tentatively, D is TRBD1 or TRBD2 (5 bases each). V lost 4 bases and J lost 1, with 17 bases in between. Germline V gives CDR1 SEHNR, CDR2 FQNEAQ (reference sequence). The CDR3 is 17 amino acids. The CDR3 here is CASSSWDGQTSYNEQFF. In DNA, the CDR3 is TGTGCCAGCAGCTCCTGGGACGGCCAAACGTCCTACAATGAGCAGTTCTTC.

The genes are TRBV30 and TRBJ1-1, with D uncertain. Germline CDR1 GTSNPN, CDR2 SVGIG (reference sequence). The CDR3 runs 11 residues. The V end was cut by 3 bases, the J end by 6 bases, with 8 bases between. CDR3 in amino acids: CAWRTVAEAFF. CDR3 coding DNA: TGTGCCTGGAGGACGGTGGCTGAAGCTTTCTTT.

There are a few counts of this clonotype. This chain uses TRBV11-2 with TRBJ1-4; the D gene is possibly TRBD1 (6 bases). The CDR3 has 15 amino acids. Deletions cut 6 bases from V and 4 bases from J, with 15 bases between. Germline loops: CDR1 SGHAT, CDR2 FQNNGV. CDR3 loop: CASSFGWTDNEKLFF. CDR3 bases: TGTGCCAGCAGTTTTGGGTGGACAGATAATGAAAAACTGTTTTTT.

Details on this clonotype: A much larger clone lies a single base off, so this may be a read error. This chain connects TRBV6-4 to TRBJ2-3; possibly TRBD1 for D (5 bases). This CDR3 spans 13 amino acids. The germline V gene encodes CDR1 MRHNA and CDR2 SNTAGT. The ends were cut back, 4 bases at V and 9 bases at J, with 14 bases in the middle. In nucleotides, the CDR3 is TGTGCCAGCAGTGGCTTGAAGGGGCCCACGCAGTATTTT. This translates into CASSGLKGPTQYF.

This clonotype was observed a few times. The CDR3 DNA follows: TGCAGTGCTAGAGATCGGGCGGGAGGGCTTGCCTACGAGCAGTACTTC. Amino acid sequence: CSARDRAGGLAYEQYF. V usage is TRBV20-1 and J usage is TRBJ2-7, with TRBD2 matching over 9 bases. The germline CDR1 and CDR2 sequences are DFQATT and SNEGSKA (reference sequence). The CDR3 runs to 16 residues. V shed 0 bases, J shed 2 bases, and the junction held 8 bases outside the gene matches.

The table lists this clonotype with a few counts. Sequence at one end of the junction differs from germline and may be a read error. The J gene is TRBJ2-1, the V gene TRBV11-2; D is possibly TRBD2 (6 bases). The V gene's germline CDR1 is SGHAT and CDR2 FQNNGV. The CDR3 is 14 residues long. CDR3 residues: CASSLAGRTGTLHF. The CDR3 nucleotides read TGTGCCAGCAGCTTAGCCGGGCGAACCGGGACTTTACACTTC. The whole variable domain, filled in from reference TRBV11-2 and TRBJ2-1, reads EAGVAQSPRYKIIEKRQSVAFWCNPISGHATLYWYQQILGQGPKLLIQFQNNGVVDDSQLPKDRFSAERLKGVDSTLKIQPAKLEDSAVYLCASSLAGRTGTLHFGPGTRLTVL.

The chain couples TRBV20-1 to TRBJ2-7; D not certain. This CDR3 has 16 amino acids. V lost 1 base and J lost 2, with 18 bases in between. Per the germline V gene, CDR1 is DFQATT and CDR2 is SNEGSKA (reference sequence). The CDR3 spells CSARGPPARHPYEQYF. CDR3 nucleotide sequence: TGCAGTGCTAGAGGCCCACCCGCGCGACACCCCTACGAGCAGTACTTC.

The genes are TRBV4-3 and TRBJ2-5, with a tentative D call TRBD1 (6 bases). The germline V gene encodes CDR1 LGHNA and CDR2 YSLEER. Between the trimmed V and J ends, which lost 5 bases and 3 bases, there was a span of 13 bases. The CDR3 length is 14 residues. The CDR3 here is CASSSGQYEETQYF. The CDR3 DNA sequence: TGCGCCAGCAGCTCTGGACAGTATGAAGAGACCCAGTACTTC.

This clonotype has only a few counts. The V call is TRBV28, the J call TRBJ2-3; D might be TRBD2 (5 bases). V was trimmed by 6 bases and J by 6 bases, leaving 13 bases between them. This CDR3 spans 13 amino acids. The germline V gene encodes CDR1 MDHEN and CDR2 SYDVKM. The chain's CDR3 is CASSLGRADTQYF. Written as DNA, the CDR3 is TGTGCCAGCAGCCTGGGGAGAGCGGATACGCAGTATTTT.

This clonotype was observed a few times. The genes are TRBV7-9 and TRBJ2-5, with D maybe TRBD2 (5 bases). The CDR3 has 14 amino acids. Germline CDR1 SEHNR, CDR2 FQNEAQ (reference sequence). V lost 5 bases and J lost 4, with 14 bases in between. CDR3 sequence: CASSPSGRGETQYF. CDR3 sequence (DNA): TGTGCCAGCAGCCCAAGCGGACGGGGAGAGACCCAGTACTTC. Filled out from reference TRBV7-9 and TRBJ2-5, the complete variable domain reads DTGVSQNPRHKITKRGQNVTFRCDPISEHNRLYWYRQTLGQGPEFLTYFQNEAQLEKSRLLSDRFSAERPKGSFSTLEIQRTEQGDSAMYLCASSPSGRGETQYFGPGTRLLVL.

This clonotype was seen a few times. V gene TRBV24-1 combines with J gene TRBJ2-7; D ambiguous. V lost 11 bases to trimming and J lost 2 bases, with 15 bases between them. The CDR3 runs 13 residues. Looked up from germline, CDR1 is KGHDR and CDR2 is SFDVKD. CDR3 region: CAIVECTPYEQYF. CDR3 nucleotide sequence: TGTGCCATTGTCGAGTGTACGCCCTACGAGCAGTACTTC.

Here the CDR3 reads CASSESGTGYYEQYF. CDR3 nucleotides: TGTGCCAGCAGCGAGTCCGGGACAGGTTACTACGAGCAGTACTTC. This chain joins TRBV7-2 and TRBJ2-7; 8 nucleotides agree with TRBD1. J lost 3 bases, V lost 5 bases, and 9 bases had no gene match. Germline-derived CDR1 and CDR2 are SGHTA and FQGNSA. The CDR3 length is 15 residues.

This clonotype was counted between two and nine times. The rearrangement joins TRBV7-9 to TRBJ2-3, with D perhaps matching TRBD1 or TRBD2 (6 bases each). Trimming took 10 bases from V and 3 from J, leaving 23 bases between them. The V gene's germline CDR1 is SEHNR and CDR2 FQNEAQ (reference sequence). This CDR3 has 16 amino acids. CDR3 DNA: TGTGCCACCGAAATGGGGGCGGGACCCAAGACAGATACGCAGTATTTT. As protein: CATEMGAGPKTDTQYF.

This chain uses TRBV14 with TRBJ2-3; D uncertain. The CDR3 extends over 16 amino acids. The germline gives CDR1 SGHDN, CDR2 FVKESK. V lost 3 bases and J lost 3, with 16 bases in between. CDR3 amino acids: CASSQTVILGTDTQYF. The CDR3 DNA follows: TGTGCCAGCAGCCAGACGGTAATATTGGGGACAGATACGCAGTATTTT.

This clonotype came up many times. This chain connects TRBV7-9 to TRBJ1-2; D not certain. This CDR3 contains 16 residues. In germline, CDR1 is SEHNR, CDR2 FQNEAQ (reference sequence). V was shortened by 4 bases and J by 0 bases, with 15 bases between the two germline ends. The DNA for the CDR3 is TGTGCCAGCAGCTCCCAGGACGCGCCTGCTAACTATGGCTACACCTTC. Protein product: CASSSQDAPANYGYTF.

This clonotype was counted at least ten times. This chain uses TRBV20-1 with TRBJ2-3; D remains unclear. Germline lookup yields CDR1 DFQATT and CDR2 SNEGSKA (reference sequence). V lost 7 bases and J lost 4, with 15 bases in between. The CDR3 spans 13 residues. CDR3 protein: CSVRSSEADTQYF. The CDR3 region has the DNA TGCAGTGTCCGGAGTAGTGAGGCAGATACGCAGTATTTT.

This rearrangement joins TRBV20-1 to TRBJ2-7, with D possibly TRBD1 on 5 matching bases. This CDR3 is built from 14 residues. The germline V gene has CDR1 DFQATT and CDR2 SNEGSKA (reference sequence). V lost 4 bases, J lost 5 bases, and 18 bases lay in between. As DNA, the CDR3 is TGCAGTGCTAACAATCCCACAGGACGGGACGAGCAGTACTTC. Its translation is CSANNPTGRDEQYF.

This clonotype was counted between two and nine times. The J gene is TRBJ2-2, the V gene TRBV7-2; D call uncertain. CDR1 and CDR2 (germline): SGHTA, FQGNSA. V was trimmed by 2 bases and J by 7 bases, leaving 14 bases between them. CDR3 length equals 15 residues. Here the CDR3 DNA reads TGTGCCAGCAGCTTATTAACGTCAGACGGCGGGGAGCTGTTTTTT. This encodes CASSLLTSDGGELFF. The complete variable domain, with remaining parts taken from reference TRBV7-2 and TRBJ2-2, reads GAGVSQSPSNKVTEKGKDVELRCDPISGHTALYWYRQSLGQGLEFLIYFQGNSAPDKSGLPSDRFSAERTGGSVSTLTIQRTQQEDSAVYLCASSLLTSDGGELFFGEGSRLTVL.

Here the CDR3 DNA reads TGCAGTGCGGCACAGGGGACGGGCTACACCTTC. Translation: CSAAQGTGYTF. The gene calls are TRBV20-1 and TRBJ1-2; 7 bases match TRBD1. The CDR3 contains 11 residues. The junction had 6 bases not matched to a gene; V was cut back by 6 bases and J by 8 bases. Per germline, CDR1 DFQATT and CDR2 SNEGSKA (reference sequence).

The V and J genes are TRBV24-1 and TRBJ2-5; 7 positions agree with TRBD1. V was pared by 7 bases and J by 4 bases, with 8 bases of the junction left unmatched. Germline CDR1 reads KGHDR; CDR2 reads SFDVKD. The length of the CDR3 is 14 residues. CDR3 residues: CATSAGGFGETQYF. The CDR3 DNA reads TGTGCCACCAGCGCAGGGGGTTTCGGAGAGACCCAGTACTTC.